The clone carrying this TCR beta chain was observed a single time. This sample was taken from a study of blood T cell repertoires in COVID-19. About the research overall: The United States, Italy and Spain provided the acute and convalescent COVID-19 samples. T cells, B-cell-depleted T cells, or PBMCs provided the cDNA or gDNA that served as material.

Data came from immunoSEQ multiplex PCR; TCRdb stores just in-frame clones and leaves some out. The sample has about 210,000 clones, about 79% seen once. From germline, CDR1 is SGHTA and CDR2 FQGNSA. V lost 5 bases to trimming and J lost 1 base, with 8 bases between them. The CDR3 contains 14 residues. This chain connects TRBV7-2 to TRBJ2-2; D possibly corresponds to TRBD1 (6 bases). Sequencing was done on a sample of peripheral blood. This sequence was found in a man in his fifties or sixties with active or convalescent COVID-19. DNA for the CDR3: TGTGCCAGCAGCCGGGACAAGAACACCGGGGAGCTGTTTTTT. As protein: CASSRDKNTGELFF.